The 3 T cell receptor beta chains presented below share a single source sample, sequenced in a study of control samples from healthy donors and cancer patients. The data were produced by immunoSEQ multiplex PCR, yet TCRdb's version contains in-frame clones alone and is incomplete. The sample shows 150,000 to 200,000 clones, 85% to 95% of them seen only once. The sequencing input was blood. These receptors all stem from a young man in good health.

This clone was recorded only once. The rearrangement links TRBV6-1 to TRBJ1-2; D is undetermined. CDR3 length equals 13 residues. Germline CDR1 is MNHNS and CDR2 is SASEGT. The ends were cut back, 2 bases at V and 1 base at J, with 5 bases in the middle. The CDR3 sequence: CASSESGNYGYTF. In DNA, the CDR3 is TGTGCCAGCAGTGAATCCGGTAACTATGGCTACACCTTC.

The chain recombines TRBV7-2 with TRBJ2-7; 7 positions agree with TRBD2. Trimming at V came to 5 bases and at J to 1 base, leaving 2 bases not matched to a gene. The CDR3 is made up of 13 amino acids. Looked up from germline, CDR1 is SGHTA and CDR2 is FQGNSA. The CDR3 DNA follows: TGTGCCAGCAGCCCCGGGAGGTCCTACGAGCAGTACTTC. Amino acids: CASSPGRSYEQYF.

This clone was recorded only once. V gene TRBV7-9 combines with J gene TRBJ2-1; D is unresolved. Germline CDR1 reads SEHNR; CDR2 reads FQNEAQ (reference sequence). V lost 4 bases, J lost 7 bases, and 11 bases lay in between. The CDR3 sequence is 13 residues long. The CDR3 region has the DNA TGTGCCAGCAGCTCCATAATCGGTAATGAGCAGTTCTTC. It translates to CASSSIIGNEQFF.